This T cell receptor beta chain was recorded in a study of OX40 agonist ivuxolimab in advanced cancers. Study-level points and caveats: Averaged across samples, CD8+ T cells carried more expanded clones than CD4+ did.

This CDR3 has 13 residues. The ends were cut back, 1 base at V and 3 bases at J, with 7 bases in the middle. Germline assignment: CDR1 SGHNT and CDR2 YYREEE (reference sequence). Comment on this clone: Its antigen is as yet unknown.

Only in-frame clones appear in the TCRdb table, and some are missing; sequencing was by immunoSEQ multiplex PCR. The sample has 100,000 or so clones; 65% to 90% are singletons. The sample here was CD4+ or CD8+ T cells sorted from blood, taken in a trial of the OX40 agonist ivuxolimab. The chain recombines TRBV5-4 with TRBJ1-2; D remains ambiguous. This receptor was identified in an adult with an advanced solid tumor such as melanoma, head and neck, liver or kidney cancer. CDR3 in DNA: TGTGCCAGCAGCTTGAATTGGGACTATGGCTACACCTTC. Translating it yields CASSLNWDYGYTF.